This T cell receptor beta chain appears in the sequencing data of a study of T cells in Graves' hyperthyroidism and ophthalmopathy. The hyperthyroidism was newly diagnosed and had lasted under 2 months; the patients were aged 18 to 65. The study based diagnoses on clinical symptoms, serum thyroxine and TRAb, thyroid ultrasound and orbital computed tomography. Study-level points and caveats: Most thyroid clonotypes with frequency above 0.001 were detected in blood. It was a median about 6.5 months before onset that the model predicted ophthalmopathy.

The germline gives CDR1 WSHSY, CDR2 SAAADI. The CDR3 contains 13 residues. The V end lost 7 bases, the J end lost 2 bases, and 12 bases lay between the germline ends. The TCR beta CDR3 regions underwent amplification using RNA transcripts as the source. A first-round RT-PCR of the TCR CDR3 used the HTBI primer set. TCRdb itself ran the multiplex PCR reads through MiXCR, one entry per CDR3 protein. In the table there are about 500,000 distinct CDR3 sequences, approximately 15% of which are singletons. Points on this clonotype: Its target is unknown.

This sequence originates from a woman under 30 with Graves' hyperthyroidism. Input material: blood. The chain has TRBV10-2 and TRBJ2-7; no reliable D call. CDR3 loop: CASTRPGAYEQYF. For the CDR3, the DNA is TGCGCCAGCACCCGGCCAGGAGCCTACGAGCAGTACTTC.